The entry below gives a single T cell receptor (beta chain) sequence along with its context. The target of this receptor is not known. No base-level quality is on record; no much larger clone is a single base apart. These data originate in a study of OX40 agonist ivuxolimab in advanced cancers. With regard to the full study: The costimulatory receptor OX40 (CD134) was targeted by ivuxolimab, a fully human IgG2 agonistic monoclonal antibody. Intravenous ivuxolimab was administered to patients every 2 weeks at six dose levels: 0.01, 0.1, 0.3, 1.5, 3 and 10 mg/kg. Of the approximately 54 dose-escalation patients, hepatocellular carcinoma was present in around 20, melanoma in about 15, renal cell carcinoma in 9 and head and neck cancer in 9. The dose-escalation cohort was roughly 80% male with a mean age of around 64 years, ranging from 23 to 79. Patients were allowed to have had prior anti-PD-1, anti-PD-L1 or anti-CTLA-4 therapy, and around two fifths of the dose-escalation patients had been treated with checkpoint inhibitors. Three dose-escalation patients achieved partial responses, one with hepatocellular carcinoma and two with cutaneous melanoma. The point of sequencing TCRbeta in the periphery was to test whether ivuxolimab changed TCR sequence diversity and drove clonal T-cell expansion. The monotherapy dose-escalation portion (N of about 49 patients) of the phase I ivuxolimab trial is reported in the paper.

The V end gives up 0 bases and the J end 5 bases, leaving 5 bases in the junction not matched to a gene. The germline V gene encodes CDR1 SGDLS and CDR2 YYNGEE. The CDR3 measures 15 amino acids from cysteine to phenylalanine. Left in the record is the CDR3 DNA by itself, 45 bases read in frame from the first base. The trial excluded patients who had a history of autoimmune disease or who were on systemic immunosuppression. Peripheral blood for TCR sequencing was collected from all dose cohorts at baseline, on cycle 4 day 1, and on cycle 7 day 1. The samples were taken from a phase I, first-in-human, multicenter, open-label dose-escalation trial of ivuxolimab. Adults with locally advanced or metastatic melanoma, renal cell carcinoma, hepatocellular carcinoma or head and neck squamous cell carcinoma were enrolled in the trial. CD4+ and CD8+ T cells were sorted separately from peripheral blood before TCR sequencing.

Study-wide conclusions, independent of this receptor: At doses of 0.1 to 3.0 mg/kg, clonal expansion of both CD4+ and CD8+ blood T cells was observed from baseline to week 6. Low levels of normalized T-cell clonal expansion were also seen in some nonresponding patients. In partial responders in the 0.1-3.0 mg/kg groups, normalized peripheral clonal expansion was found to be among the lowest, especially among CD8+ T cells. The antigen specificity of the peripheral T cells that underwent clonal expansion was not determined. After ivuxolimab, CD8+ T cells had more expanded clones than CD4+ T cells on average.

For sequencing of the TCRbeta CDR3 region, genomic DNA was extracted from the sorted cells. The immunoSEQ Assay was used to sequence the TCRbeta CDR3 regions. Imported from immuneACCESS, the table was reduced by TCRdb to in-frame sequences with V and J called. These copies leave out some clones; in studies compared against another copy, an unresolved V gene accounts for under half, and the cause of the remainder is not known. Present in this sample are some 94,000 clones, approximately 89% of which were seen just once. Around 0.76% of the sample comes from the top ten. The sample in question was CD4+ or CD8+ T cells sorted from blood, obtained in a trial of the OX40 agonist ivuxolimab. The TCR was taken from an adult with an advanced solid tumor such as melanoma, head and neck, liver or kidney cancer. The V and J segments used are TRBV9 and TRBJ2-3; TRBD2 agrees with 8 junctional bases. The DNA reads TGTGCCAGCAGCGTAGGAGCGGGAGAAGGAGATACGCAGTATTTT. This translates into CASSVGAGEGDTQYF.